This T cell receptor beta chain was sequenced during a study of CD8+ T cells in alopecia areata. Findings and caveats of the study: Many expanded lesional clones stayed in scalp and blood while on tofacitinib.

Treatment denoted: oral pan-JAK inhibitor, 5-10 mg twice daily. The ends were cut back, 1 base at V and 5 bases at J, with 3 bases in the middle. Per the germline V gene, CDR1 is SGHAT and CDR2 is FQNNGV. The CDR3 is 12 amino acids. A note on this clone: Its antigen is unidentified.

Following extraction, RNA underwent reverse transcription to cDNA, which served as the sequencing template. Sequenced by immunoSEQ multiplex PCR; TCRdb stores in-frame clones only, minus some. The table includes fewer than 250,000 clones, less than 65% detected once. Sample: CD4+ T cells sorted from blood, taken at week 4, from a patient treated with tofacitinib. This chain uses TRBV11-2 with TRBJ2-1; D not resolved. This TCR was sampled from a human donor with alopecia areata. CDR3 protein: CASSLAHNEQFF. The DNA of the CDR3 is TGTGCCAGCAGCTTAGCCCACAATGAGCAGTTCTTC.